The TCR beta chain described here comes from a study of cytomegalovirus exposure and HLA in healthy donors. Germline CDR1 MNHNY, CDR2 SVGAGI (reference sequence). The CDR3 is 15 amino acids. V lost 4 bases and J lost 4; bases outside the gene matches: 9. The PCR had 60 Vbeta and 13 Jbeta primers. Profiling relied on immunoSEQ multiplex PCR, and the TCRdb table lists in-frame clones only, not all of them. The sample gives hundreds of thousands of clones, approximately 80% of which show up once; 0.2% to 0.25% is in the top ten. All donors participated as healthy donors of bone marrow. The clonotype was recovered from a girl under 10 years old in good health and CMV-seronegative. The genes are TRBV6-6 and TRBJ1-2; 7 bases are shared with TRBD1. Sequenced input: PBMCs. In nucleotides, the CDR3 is TGTGCCAGCAGTTCCTCTGGGGGGACAGTCTATGGCTACACCTTC. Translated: CASSSSGGTVYGYTF.